There are a few counts of the clone carrying this T cell receptor (beta chain). Gene names are the mouse ones. The observed sequence ends 4 residues before the CDR3 terminus, with the missing tail filled in from the germline J gene. Trimming took off 6 bases at V and 1 base at J, with 7 bases between the two ends. This CDR3 region has 12 residues. Germline CDR1 reads NNHDY; CDR2 reads SYVADS. This sample is drawn from a study of CD8+ T cells in alopecia areata. Extraction of RNA preceded its reverse transcription into cDNA, which served as the sequencing template. Sequencing used immunoSEQ multiplex PCR; TCRdb keeps in-frame clones, though not all of them. In total the sample includes roughly 260,000 clones, none of them seen once. The authors sorted pooled cutaneous lymph node cells using CD4, CD8alpha, NKG2D, NKG2ACE and other markers.

Sequencing was carried out using CD4+ T cells sorted from a lymph node. V usage is TRBV13-3 and J usage is TRBJ1-1; weak D call: TRBD1 (6 bases). The clonotype was recovered from a C3H/HeJ mouse with alopecia areata. The mouse line has the MHC haplotype H2-k. Here the CDR3 reads CASTQGNTEVFF. The CDR3 DNA, read in part, is TGTGCCAGCACACAGGGGAACACA.